This TCR beta chain was retrieved from a study of glioma-infiltrating T cells (TCRdb year 2016). Describing the broader study: The low-grade gliomas were WHO grade II oligodendrogliomas or astrocytomas, while the glioblastomas were WHO grade IV tumors sampled at initial diagnosis rather than at recurrent diagnosis. To gauge divergence between tissue and blood T-cell populations, every tissue-infiltrating repertoire was compared against the peripheral blood repertoire from the same patient. Before surgery, glioma patients were given dexamethasone for six or fewer days. Three low-grade glioma patients, under ten primary glioblastoma patients, and three non-glioma patients who contributed non-neoplastic brain tissue made up the paired cohort. TCR alpha- and beta-chain repertoires were sequenced from glioma tissue, non-neoplastic brain tissue and matched peripheral blood mononuclear cells. For blood libraries, the target was roughly 4.5- to 11-fold sequencing coverage of some 980,000 peripheral T cells. Broader findings and caveats from the paper: Small numbers underpinned the group comparisons: under ten glioblastoma patients, three low-grade glioma patients and three non-neoplastic patients. Patients with low tissue-blood divergence were marked by a signature set of shared blood CDR3 motifs, and that set was depleted in highly divergent patients. VJ-independent divergence between tissue and blood was found to be below expectation in non-neoplastic patients but above expectation in all gliomas, particularly low-grade gliomas. Very few CDR3 sequences were shared between tissue and blood, attributed to high CDR3 diversity and limited sampling.

Immediately after resection, surgical brain or tumor specimens were cryofrozen in liquid nitrogen, with peripheral blood cells collected concurrently. Taken from the germline V gene, the CDR1 and CDR2 loops are LGHNA and YNFKEQ. V loses 4 bases of germline sequence and J loses 3 bases, and the interval between the two ends is 15 bases. The CDR3 runs 15 amino acids, cysteine and phenylalanine included. The retained sequence is limited to the CDR3, 45 bases, with the frame set at the first base. The iRepertoire nested amplicon-rescue multiplex PCR (arm-PCR) platform was used to amplify TCR alpha and beta CDR3 regions from RNA. The input for one-step reverse transcription and amplification was roughly 100-400 ng of tissue mRNA or PBMC total RNA. Following bead purification, Illumina adapters were added through a secondary multiplex PCR, and the libraries were then gel-purified between 200 and 400 bp. Demultiplexing relied on internal 6-nucleotide barcodes carried by the libraries. Sequencing of the libraries was done on an Illumina MiSeq using 2x220 or 2x250 nucleotide paired-end reads. Regarding the original processing steps: Paired reads were merged with FLASH 1.2.11 and aligned to the GRCh37 human genome with BWA-MEM before extracting TRA and TRB reads. For V and J assignment, an IMGT-derived reference of cassette sequences and CDR3 motifs that included pseudogenes was used. Reads were translated in three frames, and productive CDR3s were defined by a C…FGXG motif without stop codons. Clonotypes were defined as unique combinations of V-J cassette pair and CDR3 amino acid sequence. Filtering of reads was based on Hamming distance, with the threshold set by the sequence error rate of each sample in mapped regions. TCRdb reran the public reads through fastp at Q25 and MiXCR, keeping productive beta chains. Entries are consolidated by CDR3 protein sequence, retaining the most common genes and DNA. These V and J calls rely on TCRdb rather than the paper's analysis. In this sample the table shows a few hundred thousand distinct CDR3 sequences, 41% of which occur a single time. The top ten hold around 12% of the sample.

A few counts support this clonotype. The antigen it binds to is not known. No base quality values were provided; no much bigger clone lies one nucleotide off. The sequence was obtained from a human donor with low-grade glioma or glioblastoma, undergoing nonglioma brain surgery, or in good health (not recorded which). The sample consisted of glioma tissue, nonneoplastic brain tissue, or PBMCs (not recorded which). The sequence links TRBV4-2 to TRBJ1-1, with TRBD1 as a weak D call on 5 bases. The nucleotide sequence is TGTGCCAGCAGCCGGGGAGGAGGGACGGACACTGAAGCTTTCTTT. Translated, this gives CASSRGGGTDTEAFF.